Listed here are 25 T cell receptor beta chains from one sample, sequenced in a study of shared clonotypes between healthy human individuals. Method: immunoSEQ multiplex PCR; TCRdb's copy keeps in-frame clones and lacks some. Seen here are 650,000 to 800,000 clones, 92% observed once, and the top ten hold roughly 22%. Naive CD8 cells, CD45RO-negative and positively selected for CCR7, excluded terminally differentiated effector memory CD45RA+ cells. The sample was naive CD8+ T cells sorted from blood. The receptors shown here come from a man aged 25-40 years in good health.

The V call is TRBV5-4, the J call TRBJ2-6; D uncertain. V lost 3 bases, J lost 4 bases, and 8 bases lay in between. The CDR3 sequence is 14 residues long. Germline V gene lookup returns CDR1 SGHNT and CDR2 YYREEE (reference sequence). CDR3 in amino acids: CASSSTRGANVLTF. The CDR3 coding sequence is TGTGCCAGCAGCTCAACGCGGGGGGCCAACGTCCTGACTTTC.

The rearrangement joins TRBV11-2 to TRBJ2-7; D gene ambiguous. The V and J ends lost 4 bases and 2 bases respectively, with 9 bases between them. Germline V gene data show CDR1 as SGHAT and CDR2 as FQNNGV. The CDR3 has 13 residues. The CDR3 bases are TGTGCCAGCAGCTCAAGCCCCGCCTACGAGCAGTACTTC. Its translation is CASSSSPAYEQYF.

The chain joins TRBV27 to TRBJ2-2; 8 positions agree with TRBD1. The J segment lost 6 bases and the V segment lost 2 bases, leaving 5 bases of the junction unmatched. Germline-derived CDR1 and CDR2 are MNHEY and SMNVEV (reference sequence). The CDR3 contains 15 residues. CDR3 sequence: CASSLQGAGAGELFF. The CDR3 nucleotides read TGTGCCAGCAGTTTACAGGGGGCTGGAGCCGGGGAGCTGTTTTTT.

The chain couples TRBV9 to TRBJ2-3; D unclear. Germline values: CDR1 SGDLS, CDR2 YYNGEE. V gave up 0 bases and J gave up 0 bases, with 8 bases separating them. The CDR3 consists of 15 residues. The CDR3 reads CASSVGSYSTDTQYF. In DNA form, the CDR3 reads TGTGCCAGCAGCGTAGGGTCTTATAGCACAGATACGCAGTATTTT.

The genes are TRBV10-2 and TRBJ2-7; no definite D call. Trimming cost V 4 bases and J 1 base, with 11 bases left between them. From germline, CDR1 is WSHSY and CDR2 SAAADI. This CDR3 comprises 14 residues. In DNA, the CDR3 is TGCGCCAGCAGTGGGCAGATTTATTCCTACGAGCAGTACTTC. As protein: CASSGQIYSYEQYF.

The chain employs TRBV6-1 and TRBJ1-2, with unresolved D. This CDR3 comprises 15 residues. Trimming shortened V by 2 bases and J by 6 bases, and 16 bases separated the two germline ends. Germline values: CDR1 MNHNS, CDR2 SASEGT. The CDR3 spells CASSERPTSRDGYTF. CDR3 DNA sequence: TGTGCCAGCAGTGAAAGGCCGACCAGTCGGGATGGCTACACCTTC.

As concerns this clone: This same CDR3 is encoded by further DNA sequences in the sample. The chain recombines TRBV19 with TRBJ2-1; tentatively, D is TRBD2 (5 bases). The CDR3 is 12 residues long. V gave up 3 bases and J gave up 8 bases, with 8 bases separating them. Germline V gene sequence: CDR1 LNHDA, CDR2 SQIVND (reference sequence). CDR3 DNA: TGTGCCAGTAGTATCACGGGGTATGAGCAGTTCTTC. This translates into CASSITGYEQFF.

This chain links TRBV5-4 with TRBJ2-7; the D gene could be TRBD1 or TRBD2 (5 bases each). Germline loops: CDR1 SGHNT, CDR2 YYREEE (reference sequence). V gave up 4 bases and J gave up 1 base, with 12 bases separating them. The CDR3 is made up of 14 amino acids. This CDR3 is CASSESGPSYEQYF. The DNA for the CDR3 is TGTGCCAGCAGCGAATCGGGACCGTCCTACGAGCAGTACTTC. Together with reference TRBV5-4 and TRBJ2-7, the CDR3 gives the full variable domain: ETGVTQSPTHLIKTRGQQVTLRCSSQSGHNTVSWYQQALGQGPQFIFQYYREEENGRGNFPPRFSGLQFPNYSSELNVNALELDDSALYLCASSESGPSYEQYFGPGTRLTVT.

The V gene is TRBV5-1, the J gene TRBJ2-2, with D possibly TRBD1 on 5 matching bases. From germline, CDR1 is SGHRS and CDR2 YFSETQ. The CDR3 runs to 16 residues. The V end lost 0 bases, the J end lost 0 bases, and 9 bases lay between the germline ends. The CDR3 loop reads CASSLGTNANTGELFF. Written as DNA, the CDR3 is TGCGCCAGCAGCTTGGGGACAAACGCGAACACCGGGGAGCTGTTTTTT.

Of note for this clone: Distinct nucleotide sequences in the sample also encode this CDR3. The J gene is TRBJ2-7, the V gene TRBV27; D is unclear. V shed 1 base and J shed 7 bases, with 8 bases lying between them. In germline, CDR1 is MNHEY, CDR2 SMNVEV (reference sequence). This CDR3 has 12 amino acids. CDR3 sequence (DNA): TGTGCCAGCAGTTTATGGGGTCGGGAGCAGTACTTC. Its translation: CASSLWGREQYF.

The gene calls are TRBV6-6 and TRBJ1-1; tentative D call: TRBD1 (5 bases). Germline CDR1 reads MNHNY; CDR2 reads SVGAGI (reference sequence). Trimming stripped 6 bases from V and 2 bases from J, with 13 bases between. The CDR3 loop spans 14 amino acids. This chain's CDR3 is CASSLLTANTEAFF. In DNA form, the CDR3 reads TGTGCCAGCAGCTTACTGACAGCTAACACTGAAGCTTTCTTT.

V usage is TRBV29-1 and J usage is TRBJ2-3; D uncertain. This CDR3 spans 13 amino acids. The V end lost 3 bases, the J end lost 2 bases, and 9 bases lay between the germline ends. Per the germline V gene, CDR1 is SQVTM and CDR2 is ANQGSEA. This CDR3 is CSVDLFLTDTQYF. The CDR3 DNA is TGCAGCGTTGATTTGTTCCTCACAGATACGCAGTATTTT.

CDR3 coding DNA: TGCAGTGCGCAGGGAGGGGAGACCCAGTACTTC. As protein: CSAQGGETQYF. The rearrangement uses TRBV20-1 and TRBJ2-5, with 7 bases lining up with TRBD2. The V gene's germline CDR1 is DFQATT and CDR2 SNEGSKA (reference sequence). CDR3 length equals 11 residues. V lost 6 bases to trimming and J lost 5 bases; unmatched junction nucleotides: 3.

The chain links TRBV2 to TRBJ1-2; possibly TRBD1 for D (5 bases). The CDR3 consists of 11 residues. Germline-derived CDR1 and CDR2 are SNHLY and FYNNEI. Deletions cut 10 bases from V and 2 bases from J, with 8 bases between. CDR3 in DNA: TGTGCCACCACAGGCAACTATGGCTACACCTTC. Protein product: CATTGNYGYTF.

This rearrangement joins TRBV29-1 to TRBJ2-7; 9 bases align to TRBD1. V lost 0 bases to trimming and J lost 1 base; unmatched junction nucleotides: 7. The germline gives CDR1 SQVTM, CDR2 ANQGSEA. This CDR3 contains 16 residues. CDR3 DNA: TGCAGCGTTGAAGATCCGGGACAGGGCGGATCCTACGAGCAGTACTTC. Amino acid sequence: CSVEDPGQGGSYEQYF.

CDR3 residues: CASSYLGTDWGGRGYTF. The CDR3, as DNA: TGTGCCAGCAGTTACTTGGGCACAGATTGGGGGGGCCGTGGCTACACCTTC. The V and J genes are TRBV6-7 and TRBJ1-2; a weak D match, TRBD1 (6 bases). TRBV6-7 is an ORF; its function is uncertain. The CDR3 has 17 residues. The ends were cut back, 1 base at V and 7 bases at J, with 22 bases in the middle.

CDR3 nucleotides: TGTGCCAGTAGTATCAGTTACAGTAACACTGAAGCTTTCTTT. This codes for CASSISYSNTEAFF. V is TRBV19 and J is TRBJ1-1, with D unclear. The V end was cut by 3 bases, the J end by 2 bases, with 10 bases between. Germline V gene data show CDR1 as LNHDA and CDR2 as SQIVND (reference sequence). This CDR3 comprises 14 residues.

The rearrangement joins TRBV10-2 to TRBJ2-1; D unclear. The CDR3 sequence is 15 residues long. CDR1 and CDR2 (germline): WSHSY, SAAADI. V lost 2 bases and J lost 0, with 8 bases in between. The CDR3 loop is CASSEPGSSYNEQFF. As DNA, the CDR3 is TGCGCCAGCAGTGAGCCGGGCAGCTCCTACAATGAGCAGTTCTTC.

As regards this clone: This specimen includes other DNA sequences encoding the same CDR3. This chain connects TRBV27 to TRBJ1-2; TRBD1 is a possible D gene (5 bases). Germline V CDR1 and CDR2: MNHEY, SMNVEV (reference sequence). The V gene lost 3 bases and the J gene lost 3 bases, with 8 bases spanning the gap. The CDR3 is 13 amino acids. This CDR3 reads CASSFSRDYGYTF. In nucleotides, the CDR3 is TGTGCCAGCAGTTTCAGCAGGGACTATGGCTACACCTTC.

This clone was counted once. The V and J genes are TRBV11-2 and TRBJ2-3; D unclear. Per germline, CDR1 SGHAT and CDR2 FQNNGV. Trimming left V 10 bases short and J 3 bases short, with 8 bases between. This CDR3 is built from 11 residues. Written as DNA, the CDR3 is TGTGCCACCATCCTAACAGATACGCAGTATTTT. As protein: CATILTDTQYF.

The rearrangement uses TRBV5-6 and TRBJ2-3; D is undetermined. Trimming removed 3 bases from V and 4 bases from J, with 6 bases in between. Germline CDR1 and CDR2: SGHDT and YYEEEE. This CDR3 comprises 12 residues. This chain's CDR3 is CASSSEADTQYF. The CDR3 DNA reads as TGTGCCAGCAGCTCCGAGGCAGATACGCAGTATTTT.

The chain links TRBV14 to TRBJ2-3, with TRBD2 identical over 9 bases. Trimming cost V 4 bases and J 6 bases; bases outside gene matches: 5. The CDR3 totals 14 residues. The V gene's germline CDR1 is SGHDN and CDR2 FVKESK. DNA for the CDR3: TGTGCCAGCAGCCTTCTAGCGGGATGGGATACGCAGTATTTT. It specifies CASSLLAGWDTQYF. The full variable domain, completed using reference TRBV14 and TRBJ2-3, is EAGVTQFPSHSVIEKGQTVTLRCDPISGHDNLYWYRRVMGKEIKFLLHFVKESKQDESGMPNNRFLAERTGGTYSTLKVQPAELEDSGVYFCASSLLAGWDTQYFGPGTRLTVL.

The gene calls are TRBV4-1 and TRBJ1-2, with 9 bases aligning to TRBD1. Germline V gene lookup returns CDR1 MGHRA and CDR2 YSYEKL. The trim removed 0 bases at V and 8 bases at J, leaving 10 bases unmatched. The CDR3 loop spans 16 amino acids. The CDR3 DNA sequence: TGCGCCAGCAGCCAAGATAGTTCGGGGACAGGGAAAGGCTACACCTTC. Encoded protein: CASSQDSSGTGKGYTF.

The rearrangement joins TRBV29-1 to TRBJ2-3, with 16 bases fitting TRBD2. The length of the CDR3 is 18 residues. Germline V CDR1 and CDR2: SQVTM, ANQGSEA. The J segment lost 1 base and the V segment lost 7 bases, leaving 11 bases of the junction unmatched. The CDR3 nucleotides are TGCAGCGCTACGGGACTAGCGGGAGGGTCTATCGGCACAGATACGCAGTATTTT. Protein: CSATGLAGGSIGTDTQYF.

CDR3 protein: CASSFLGGSSGRDTDTQYF. For the CDR3, the DNA is TGTGCCAGCAGTTTTTTAGGGGGGAGTAGCGGGAGGGATACAGATACGCAGTATTTT. The rearrangement joins TRBV27 to TRBJ2-3, with 11 bases lining up with TRBD2. CDR3 size: 19 residues. Trimming took 3 bases from V and 3 from J; bases not matched to a gene: 14. Per the germline V gene, CDR1 is MNHEY and CDR2 is SMNVEV (reference sequence).